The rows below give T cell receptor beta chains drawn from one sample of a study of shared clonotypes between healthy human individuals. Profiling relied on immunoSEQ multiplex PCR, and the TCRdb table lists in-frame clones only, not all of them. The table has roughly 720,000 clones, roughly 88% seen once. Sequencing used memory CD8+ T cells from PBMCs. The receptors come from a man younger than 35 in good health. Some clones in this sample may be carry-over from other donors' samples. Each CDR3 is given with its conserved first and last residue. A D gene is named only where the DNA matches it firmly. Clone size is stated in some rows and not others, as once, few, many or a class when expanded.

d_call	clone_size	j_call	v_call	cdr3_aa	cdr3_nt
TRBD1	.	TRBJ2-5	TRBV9	CASSAGTGGVVETQYF	TGTGCCAGCAGCGCTGGGACAGGGGGCGTGGTGGAGACCCAGTACTTC
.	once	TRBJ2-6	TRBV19	CASSGDGKSGANVLTF	TGTGCCAGTAGTGGTGACGGCAAATCTGGGGCCAACGTCCTGACTTTC
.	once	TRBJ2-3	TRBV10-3	CATDSGLSTDTQYF	TGTGCCACGGACTCGGGACTCAGCACAGATACGCAGTATTTT
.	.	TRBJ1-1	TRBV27	CASRPFGWNTEAFF	TGTGCCAGCAGACCATTCGGCTGGAACACTGAAGCTTTCTTT
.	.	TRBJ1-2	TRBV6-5	CASSYRGRDYTF	TGTGCCAGCAGTTACAGGGGGAGAGACTACACCTTC
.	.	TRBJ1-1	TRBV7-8	CASSWQIQGGRAEAFF	TGTGCCAGCAGCTGGCAGATTCAGGGAGGGCGGGCTGAAGCTTTCTTT
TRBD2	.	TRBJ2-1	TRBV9	CASSHELAGPSYNEQFF	TGTGCCAGCAGCCACGAACTAGCGGGACCCTCCTACAATGAGCAGTTCTTC
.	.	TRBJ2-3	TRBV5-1	CASSLWTITDTQYF	TGCGCCAGCAGCCTCTGGACTATCACAGATACGCAGTATTTT
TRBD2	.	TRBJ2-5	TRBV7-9	CASSPRSFEASGRGETQYF	TGTGCCAGCAGCCCCCGGAGCTTCGAGGCTAGCGGGAGGGGAGAGACCCAGTACTTC
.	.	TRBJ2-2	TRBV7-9	CASSLVNPPAGELFF	TGTGCCAGCAGCTTAGTTAACCCCCCGGCCGGGGAGCTGTTTTTT
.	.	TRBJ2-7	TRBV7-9	CASSWGATNGYEQYF	TGTGCCAGCAGCTGGGGGGCTACGAATGGGTACGAGCAGTACTTC
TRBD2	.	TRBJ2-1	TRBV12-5	CASGLLHRTSGNFYNEQFF	TGTGCTAGTGGTCTACTCCATAGGACTAGCGGAAATTTCTACAATGAGCAGTTCTTC
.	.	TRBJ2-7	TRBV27	CASSFSIGEFSYEQYF	TGTGCCAGCAGTTTTTCGATAGGGGAATTCTCCTACGAGCAGTACTTC
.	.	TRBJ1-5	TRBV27	CASGPWGNQPQHF	TGTGCCAGCGGTCCGTGGGGCAATCAGCCCCAGCATTTT
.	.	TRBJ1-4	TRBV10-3	CAISESTIEAATNEKLFF	TGTGCCATCAGTGAGTCGACAATTGAGGCAGCAACTAATGAAAAACTGTTTTTT
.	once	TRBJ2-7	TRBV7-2	CASSLEGGYSYEQYF	TGTGCCAGCAGCTTAGAGGGGGGCTACTCCTACGAGCAGTACTTC